The 5 T cell receptor beta chains given below trace back to one sample, sequenced in a study of blood T cell repertoires in COVID-19. Libraries were prepared by immunoSEQ multiplex PCR; TCRdb keeps only in-frame clonotypes and omits some of them. Counted here are 150,000 to 200,000 clones, about 85% occurring once; the ten biggest clones make up around 5.4%. The sequenced sample was peripheral blood. Receptors were obtained from a middle-aged woman with COVID-19, enrolled during active disease.

V and J are TRBV19 and TRBJ2-3; 13 bases are shared with TRBD2. The ends lost 1 base at V and 5 bases at J; junction bases unmatched: 3. This CDR3 is 16 amino acids long. Germline CDR1 LNHDA, CDR2 SQIVND (reference sequence). The CDR3 DNA follows: TGTGCCAGTAGTATAGGGACTAGCGGGAGTGGAGATACGCAGTATTTT. It translates to CASSIGTSGSGDTQYF.

The chain carries TRBV3-1 (or the pseudogene TRBV3-2) and TRBJ2-7, with 14 bases aligning to TRBD2. The V and J ends lost 0 bases and 5 bases, in that order; junction bases with no gene match: 3. In germline, CDR1 is LGHDT, CDR2 YNNKEL (reference sequence). The CDR3 is made up of 16 amino acids. CDR3 bases: TGTGCCAGCAGCCAAGAGACGGGACTAGCGGGAGACGAGCAGTACTTC. This gives the protein CASSQETGLAGDEQYF.

The chain joins TRBV6-5 to TRBJ2-6; possibly TRBD2 for D (7 bases). CDR3 length: 15 amino acids. Germline values: CDR1 MNHEY, CDR2 SVGAGI. Trimming removed 6 bases from V and 4 bases from J, with 13 bases in between. The CDR3 loop reads CASRLRGGGANVLTF. Here the CDR3 DNA reads TGTGCCAGCAGATTAAGGGGGGGCGGGGCCAACGTCCTGACTTTC.

This clone has more than one count but fewer than ten. This chain joins TRBV6-5 and TRBJ1-3, with D possibly being TRBD1 (5 bases). CDR1 and CDR2 (germline): MNHEY, SVGAGI. Trimming removed 8 bases from V and 5 bases from J, with 13 bases in between. The CDR3 is 13 residues long. The CDR3 DNA reads as TGTGCCAGCCTCCGGGACTCAAGAAACACCATATATTTT. It specifies CASLRDSRNTIYF.

The rearrangement uses TRBV2 and TRBJ1-3; 8 positions match TRBD1. Germline V lookup: CDR1 SNHLY, CDR2 FYNNEI. V shed 6 bases and J 3 bases; nucleotides not matched to a gene: 4. The CDR3 length is 14 residues. Here the CDR3 DNA reads TGTGCCAGCAGGGCGGACAGGGTTGGAAACACCATATATTTT. Translated: CASRADRVGNTIYF.